A selection of T cell receptor beta chains follows, all from one sample in a study of cytomegalovirus exposure and HLA in healthy donors. The assay was immunoSEQ multiplex PCR, and TCRdb's table has in-frame clones only and misses some. This sample has roughly 200,000 clones; over 65% occur once, and the top ten carry approximately 1.8%. The sample was PBMCs. Receptor source: a woman in her 30s in good health and CMV-seronegative. Each CDR3 is given with its conserved first and last residue. D genes are given only for firm matches. Expanded clones are given a class, and other clones once, few, many or no size at all.

d_gene	len	v_gene	abundance	j_gene	CDR3aa	CDR3nt
TRBD1	13	TRBV9	few	TRBJ2-7	CASSVDRGYEQYF	TGTGCCAGCAGCGTAGACAGGGGCTACGAGCAGTACTTC
-	18	TRBV9	once	TRBJ1-3	CASSVASGQSFSGNTIYF	TGTGCCAGCAGCGTAGCTTCAGGCCAATCCTTCTCTGGAAACACCATATATTTT
-	16	TRBV7-2	-	TRBJ1-5	CASTQVGGISNQPQHF	TGTGCCAGCACCCAGGTGGGAGGTATTAGCAATCAGCCCCAGCATTTT
-	18	TRBV14	-	TRBJ2-3	CASTMVAAYAGSTDTQYF	TGTGCCAGCACTATGGTAGCGGCCTACGCGGGATCGACAGATACGCAGTATTTT
TRBD1	15	TRBV5-5	-	TRBJ1-2	CASSPRQGANYGYTF	TGTGCCAGCAGCCCTAGACAGGGAGCTAACTATGGCTACACCTTC
-	15	TRBV6-5	few	TRBJ2-7	CASRAGTQSSYEQYF	TGTGCCAGCAGAGCCGGGACACAGAGCTCCTACGAGCAGTACTTC
TRBD1	13	TRBV18	-	TRBJ2-5	CASSLGQGETQYF	TGTGCCAGCTCACTAGGACAGGGGGAGACCCAGTACTTC
-	13	TRBV7-3	-	TRBJ2-7	CASSPRQSYEQYF	TGTGCCAGCAGCCCCCGACAGTCCTACGAGCAGTACTTC
TRBD2	14	TRBV5-8	few	TRBJ2-7	CASSWTSGRNEQYF	TGTGCCAGCAGCTGGACTAGCGGGAGGAACGAGCAGTACTTC
-	9	TRBV7-3	-	TRBJ1-2	CASSLGYTF	TGTGCCAGCAGCCTAGGCTACACCTTC
TRBD1	15	TRBV4-3	-	TRBJ2-5	CASSQVGQGGETQYF	TGCGCCAGCAGCCAAGTCGGACAGGGGGGAGAGACCCAGTACTTC
TRBD2	16	TRBV4-3	-	TRBJ2-1	CASSQEWTSSNGEQFF	TGCGCCAGCAGCCAAGAATGGACTAGCTCTAATGGCGAGCAGTTCTTC
TRBD2	16	TRBV4-3	-	TRBJ2-5	CASSQAGTSGKETQYF	TGCGCCAGCAGCCAGGCCGGGACTAGCGGGAAAGAGACCCAGTACTTC
TRBD1	13	TRBV10-3	-	TRBJ1-2	CAIRSTGGDGYTF	TGTGCCATCAGATCGACAGGGGGCGATGGCTACACCTTC
TRBD1	15	TRBV12-5	-	TRBJ2-1	CASGLPGQEGCEQFF	TGTGCTAGTGGTTTACCGGGACAGGAGGGATGTGAGCAGTTCTTC
-	11	TRBV30	-	TRBJ2-5	CAWQLAETQYF	TGTGCCTGGCAATTAGCAGAGACCCAGTACTTC